Below are 14 T cell receptor beta chains sequenced from a single sample in a study of Graves' ophthalmopathy and Graves' hyperthyroidism. From RNA, the CDR3 regions of TCR beta chains were amplified and sequenced. The first-round RT-PCR employed HTBI primers together with the Qiagen OneStep RT-PCR kit. A multiplex PCR was then performed as the second round. TCRdb re-derived calls from the multiplex PCR reads in MiXCR, one entry per CDR3 protein. Altogether under 200,000 distinct CDR3 sequences are present, approximately 40% being singletons, with the ten largest covering 4.5% to 6%. Material: peripheral blood. The origin of the receptors is a woman aged 40 to 50 with Graves' ophthalmopathy.

The V gene is TRBV6-1, the J gene TRBJ1-3; D gene unclear. V was clipped by 4 bases and J by 0 bases, with 7 bases between them. Germline V gene lookup returns CDR1 MNHNS and CDR2 SASEGT. The CDR3 has 14 residues. CDR3 sequence: CASSGALSGNTIYF. CDR3 nucleotide sequence: TGTGCCAGCAGTGGCGCACTCTCTGGAAACACCATATATTTT.

This clonotype was observed at least ten times. This chain connects TRBV12-3 or TRBV12-4 to TRBJ2-2, with a tentative D call TRBD2 (5 bases). CDR3 length: 14 amino acids. V was shortened by 5 bases and J by 5 bases, with 12 bases between the two germline ends. CDR3 region: CASSPRTGTGELFF. CDR3 bases: TGTGCCAGCAGTCCCAGGACTGGGACCGGGGAGCTGTTTTTT.

This clonotype occurred many times. The V gene is TRBV16, the J gene TRBJ1-2; 10 nucleotides align to TRBD1. The CDR3 is made up of 16 amino acids. The V and J ends lost 0 bases and 6 bases, in that order; junction bases with no gene match: 7. Germline V CDR1 and CDR2: KGHSY, FQNENV. Here the CDR3 reads CASSQSGGQGLNGYTF. The CDR3 DNA reads as TGTGCCAGCAGCCAATCAGGGGGACAGGGGCTGAATGGCTACACCTTC.

The chain has TRBV20-1 and TRBJ1-1; TRBD1 aligns across 7 bases. Germline V lookup: CDR1 DFQATT, CDR2 SNEGSKA (reference sequence). Trimming took 7 bases from V and 7 from J; bases not matched to a gene: 15. The CDR3 runs 14 residues. The CDR3 region has the DNA TGCAGTGGGGGCCCCATCGACAGGGCAAGTGAAGCTTTCTTT. Protein: CSGGPIDRASEAFF.

The CDR3 DNA reads as TGCAGCGTTGGTGGAAATGGCTACACCTTC. It translates to CSVGGNGYTF. The genes are TRBV29-1 and TRBJ1-2; D unclear. The CDR3 runs 10 residues. Germline values: CDR1 SQVTM, CDR2 ANQGSEA. Trimming left V 4 bases short and J 6 bases short, with 6 bases between.

This clonotype was seen many times. The chain recombines TRBV10-3 with TRBJ2-5, with D hard to call. The CDR3 is 10 amino acids. Germline V lookup: CDR1 ENHRY, CDR2 SYGVKD. V shed 8 bases and J shed 1 base, with 2 bases lying between them. CDR3 loop: CAIGQETQYF. In DNA, the CDR3 is TGTGCCATCGGCCAAGAGACCCAGTACTTC.

The chain couples TRBV12-3 or TRBV12-4 to TRBJ2-7; 10 nucleotides agree with TRBD1. The J segment lost 5 bases and the V segment lost 6 bases, leaving 16 bases of the junction unmatched. The CDR3 runs 17 residues. Here the CDR3 DNA reads TGTGCCAGCAGCCTACCAAGAGGGACAGGGGTGATCAACGAGCAGTACTTC. It is translated as CASSLPRGTGVINEQYF.

This clonotype came up many times. V and J are TRBV28 and TRBJ2-4; D is uncertain. Looked up from germline, CDR1 is MDHEN and CDR2 is SYDVKM. V lost 4 bases and J 0 bases, leaving 10 bases between the germline ends. The CDR3 runs 15 residues. In DNA, the CDR3 is TGTGCCAGCAGTTCAGGAGAACTAGCCAAAAACATTCAGTACTTC. Protein: CASSSGELAKNIQYF.

This clonotype has just a few counts. The chain uses TRBV18 and TRBJ2-7; the D gene is possibly TRBD2 (6 bases). The V end lost 10 bases, the J end lost 2 bases, and 21 bases lay between the germline ends. Germline V lookup: CDR1 KGHSH, CDR2 LQKENI. CDR3 length: 15 amino acids. CDR3 coding DNA: TGTGCCACCCAATCGGGACTTTCTGGAGCCTACGAGCAGTACTTC. Encoded protein: CATQSGLSGAYEQYF.

At least ten counts were recorded for this clonotype. The chain uses TRBV6-1 and TRBJ1-1; D may be TRBD1 (5 bases). The CDR3 length is 13 residues. Germline V gene data show CDR1 as MNHNS and CDR2 as SASEGT. V was trimmed by 8 bases and J by 0 bases, leaving 10 bases between them. CDR3 DNA sequence: TGTGCCAGCCTGGGGCAACTGAACACTGAAGCTTTCTTT. Protein product: CASLGQLNTEAFF.

There are many counts of this clonotype. The gene calls are TRBV6-2 or TRBV6-3 and TRBJ1-1; D not resolved. Germline V lookup: CDR1 MNHEY, CDR2 SVGEGT. This CDR3 is 13 amino acids long. Trimming removed 2 bases at V and 0 bases at J, with 4 bases between. CDR3 in amino acids: CASSYVMNTEAFF. The CDR3 coding sequence is TGTGCCAGCAGTTACGTTATGAACACTGAAGCTTTCTTT.

This clonotype came up many times. The rearrangement links TRBV12-3 or TRBV12-4 to TRBJ1-2; 7 bases map to TRBD1. The CDR3 length is 14 residues. Losses at the gene ends were 1 base for V and 6 bases for J; bases not matched to a gene: 5. The CDR3 spells CASSLDRGAHGYTF. CDR3 bases: TGTGCCAGCAGTTTAGACAGGGGCGCCCATGGCTACACCTTC.

This clonotype was recorded a few times. The gene calls are TRBV12-3 or TRBV12-4 and TRBJ1-3, with D tentatively TRBD1 (6 bases). V was shortened by 6 bases and J by 2 bases, with 20 bases between the two germline ends. The CDR3 is made up of 17 amino acids. The CDR3 spells CASSVTSGARTGNTIYF. The CDR3 nucleotides are TGTGCCAGCAGCGTAACCTCAGGGGCCAGAACTGGAAACACCATATATTTT.

This clonotype came up many times. CDR3 sequence: CASSIGFTALGSYNSPLHF. CDR3 DNA sequence: TGTGCCAGCAGCATTGGTTTCACAGCCCTTGGCTCCTATAATTCACCCCTCCACTTT. The chain is built from TRBV5-6 and TRBJ1-6; no firm D call. This CDR3 region has 19 residues. Trimming took off 4 bases at V and 0 bases at J, with 20 bases between the two ends. Germline V gene data show CDR1 as SGHDT and CDR2 as YYEEEE.